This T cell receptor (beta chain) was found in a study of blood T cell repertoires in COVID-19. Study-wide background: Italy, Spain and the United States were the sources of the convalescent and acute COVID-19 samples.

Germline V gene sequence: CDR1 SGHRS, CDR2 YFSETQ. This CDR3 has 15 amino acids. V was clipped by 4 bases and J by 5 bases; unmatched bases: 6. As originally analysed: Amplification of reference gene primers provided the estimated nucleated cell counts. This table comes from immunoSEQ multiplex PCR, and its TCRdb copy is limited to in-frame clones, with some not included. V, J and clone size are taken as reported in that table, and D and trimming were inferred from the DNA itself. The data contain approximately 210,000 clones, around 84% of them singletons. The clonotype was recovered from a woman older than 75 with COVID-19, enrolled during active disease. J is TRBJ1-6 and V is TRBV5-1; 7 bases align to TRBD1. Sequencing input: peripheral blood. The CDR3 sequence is CASSPGTGDNSPLHF. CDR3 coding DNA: TGCGCCAGCAGCCCCGGCACAGGGGATAATTCACCCCTCCACTTT.